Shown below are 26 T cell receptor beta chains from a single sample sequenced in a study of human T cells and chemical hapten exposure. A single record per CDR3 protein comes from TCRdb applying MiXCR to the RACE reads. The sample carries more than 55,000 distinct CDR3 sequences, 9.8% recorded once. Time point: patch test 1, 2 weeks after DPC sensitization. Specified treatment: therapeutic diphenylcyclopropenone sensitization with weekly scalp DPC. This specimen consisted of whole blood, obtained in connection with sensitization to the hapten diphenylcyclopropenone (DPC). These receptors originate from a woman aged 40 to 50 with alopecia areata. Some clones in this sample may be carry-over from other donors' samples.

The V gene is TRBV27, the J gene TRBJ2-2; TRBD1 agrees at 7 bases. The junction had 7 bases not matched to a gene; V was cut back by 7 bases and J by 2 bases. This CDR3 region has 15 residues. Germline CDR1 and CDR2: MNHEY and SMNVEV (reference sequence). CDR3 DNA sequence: TGTGCCAGCAACAGGGGCGGAACAAACACCGGGGAGCTGTTTTTT. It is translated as CASNRGGTNTGELFF.

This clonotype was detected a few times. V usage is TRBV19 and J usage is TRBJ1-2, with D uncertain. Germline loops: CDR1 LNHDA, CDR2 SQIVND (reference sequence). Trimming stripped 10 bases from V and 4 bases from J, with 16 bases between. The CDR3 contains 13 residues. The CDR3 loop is CATKQRSGYGYTF. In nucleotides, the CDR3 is TGTGCCACCAAACAGCGTTCAGGCTATGGCTACACCTTC.

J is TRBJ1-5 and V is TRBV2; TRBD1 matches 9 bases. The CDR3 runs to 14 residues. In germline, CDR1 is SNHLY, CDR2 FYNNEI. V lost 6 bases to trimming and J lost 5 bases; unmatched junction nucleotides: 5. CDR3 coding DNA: TGTGCCAGCAGGGAGGGACAGGGATATCAGCCCCAGCATTTT. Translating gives CASREGQGYQPQHF.

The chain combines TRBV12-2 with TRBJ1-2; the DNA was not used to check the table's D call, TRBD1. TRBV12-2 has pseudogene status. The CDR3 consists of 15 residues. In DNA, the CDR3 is TGTGCAAGTCGCCTCGACAGGGGTGGCCGCAATGGCTACACCTTC. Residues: CASRLDRGGRNGYTF.

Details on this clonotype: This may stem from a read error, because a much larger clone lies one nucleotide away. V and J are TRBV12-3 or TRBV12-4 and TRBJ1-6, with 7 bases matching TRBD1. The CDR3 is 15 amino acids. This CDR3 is CTSSSRGTENSPLHF. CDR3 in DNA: TGTACCAGCAGTTCTAGGGGGACAGAGAATTCACCCCTCCACTTT.

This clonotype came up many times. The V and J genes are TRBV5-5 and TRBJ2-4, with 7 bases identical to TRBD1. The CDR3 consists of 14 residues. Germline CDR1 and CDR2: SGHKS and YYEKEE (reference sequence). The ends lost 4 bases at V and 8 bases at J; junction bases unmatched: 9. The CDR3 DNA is TGTGCCAGCAGCCCACAGGGGACGTCCGACATTCAGTACTTC. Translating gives CASSPQGTSDIQYF. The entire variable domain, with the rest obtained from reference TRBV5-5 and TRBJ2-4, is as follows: DAGVTQSPTHLIKTRGQQVTLRCSPISGHKSVSWYQQVLGQGPQFIFQYYEKEERGRGNFPDRFSARQFPNYSSELNVNALLLGDSALYLCASSPQGTSDIQYFGAGTRLSVL.

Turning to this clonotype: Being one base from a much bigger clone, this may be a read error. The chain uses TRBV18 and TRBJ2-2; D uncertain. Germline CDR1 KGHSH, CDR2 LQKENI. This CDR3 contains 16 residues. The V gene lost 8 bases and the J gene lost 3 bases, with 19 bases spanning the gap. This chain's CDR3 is CASLGKRQPYTGELFF. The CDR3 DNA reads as TGTGCCAGCCTCGGCAAACGGCAACCGTACACCGGGGAGCTGTTTTTT.

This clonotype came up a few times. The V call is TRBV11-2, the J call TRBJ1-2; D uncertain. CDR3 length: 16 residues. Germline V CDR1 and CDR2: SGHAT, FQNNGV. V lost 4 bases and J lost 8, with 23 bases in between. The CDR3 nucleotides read TGTGCCAGCAGCTATGAAAAGGCAGATGTCTATGGAGGCTACACCTTC. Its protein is CASSYEKADVYGGYTF.

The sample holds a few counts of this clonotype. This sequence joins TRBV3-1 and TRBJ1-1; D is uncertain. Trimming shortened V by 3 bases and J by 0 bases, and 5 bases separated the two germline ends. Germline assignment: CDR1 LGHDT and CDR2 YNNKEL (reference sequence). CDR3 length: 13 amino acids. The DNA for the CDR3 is TGTGCCAGCAGCCAGGGGATGAACACTGAAGCTTTCTTT. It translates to CASSQGMNTEAFF.

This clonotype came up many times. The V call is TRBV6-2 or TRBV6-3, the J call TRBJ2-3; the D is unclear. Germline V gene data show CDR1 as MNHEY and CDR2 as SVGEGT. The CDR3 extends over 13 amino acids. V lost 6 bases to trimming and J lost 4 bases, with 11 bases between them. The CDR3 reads CASSPPSSDTQYF. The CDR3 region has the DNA TGTGCCAGCAGCCCACCGAGCTCAGATACGCAGTATTTT.

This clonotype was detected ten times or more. DNA for the CDR3: TGTGCCGCTGGTGGGACAGCCTACACCTTC. This encodes CAAGGTAYTF. The gene calls are TRBV30 and TRBJ1-2; 7 bases are a match to TRBD1. Germline V gene lookup returns CDR1 GTSNPN and CDR2 SVGIG (reference sequence). J lost 10 bases, V lost 8 bases, and 7 bases had no gene match. CDR3 size: 10 residues.

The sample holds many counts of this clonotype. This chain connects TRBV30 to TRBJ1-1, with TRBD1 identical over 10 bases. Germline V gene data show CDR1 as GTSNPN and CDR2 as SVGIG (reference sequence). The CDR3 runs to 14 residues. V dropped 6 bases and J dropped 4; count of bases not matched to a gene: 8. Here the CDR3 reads CACPRGQGGTEAFF. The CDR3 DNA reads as TGTGCCTGCCCCCGAGGACAGGGGGGCACTGAAGCTTTCTTT.

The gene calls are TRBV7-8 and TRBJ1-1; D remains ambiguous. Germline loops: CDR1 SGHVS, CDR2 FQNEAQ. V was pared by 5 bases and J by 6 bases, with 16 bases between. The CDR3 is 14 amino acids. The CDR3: CASSHGPKRAEAFF. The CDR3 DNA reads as TGTGCCAGCAGCCATGGACCGAAACGCGCTGAAGCTTTCTTT.

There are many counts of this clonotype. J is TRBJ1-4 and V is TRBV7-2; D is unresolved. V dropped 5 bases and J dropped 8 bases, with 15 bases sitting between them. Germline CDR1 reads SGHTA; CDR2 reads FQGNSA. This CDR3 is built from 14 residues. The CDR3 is CASSPYLSPEKLFF. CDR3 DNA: TGTGCCAGCAGCCCGTACTTATCTCCGGAAAAACTGTTTTTT.

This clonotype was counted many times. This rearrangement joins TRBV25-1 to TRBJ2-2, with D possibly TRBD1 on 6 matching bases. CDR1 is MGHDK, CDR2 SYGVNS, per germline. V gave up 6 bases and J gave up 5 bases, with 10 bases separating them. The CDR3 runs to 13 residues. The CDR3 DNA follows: TGTGCCAGCAGCCGCAGGGGAACCGGGGAGCTGTTTTTT. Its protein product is CASSRRGTGELFF.

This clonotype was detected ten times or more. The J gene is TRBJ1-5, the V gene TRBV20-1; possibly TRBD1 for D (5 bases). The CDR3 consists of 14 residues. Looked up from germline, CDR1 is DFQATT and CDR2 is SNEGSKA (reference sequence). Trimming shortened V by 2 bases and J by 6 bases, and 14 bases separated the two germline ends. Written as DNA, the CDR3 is TGCAGTGCTAGAATGGTGGCCGGGGGTCAGCCCCAGCATTTT. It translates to CSARMVAGGQPQHF.

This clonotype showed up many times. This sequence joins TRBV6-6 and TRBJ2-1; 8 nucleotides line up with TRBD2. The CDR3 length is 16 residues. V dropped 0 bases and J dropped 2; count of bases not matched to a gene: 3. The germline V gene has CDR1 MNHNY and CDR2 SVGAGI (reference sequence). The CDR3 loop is CASSYSRAGAYNEQFF. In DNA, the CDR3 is TGTGCCAGCAGTTACTCGAGAGCGGGGGCCTACAATGAGCAGTTCTTC.

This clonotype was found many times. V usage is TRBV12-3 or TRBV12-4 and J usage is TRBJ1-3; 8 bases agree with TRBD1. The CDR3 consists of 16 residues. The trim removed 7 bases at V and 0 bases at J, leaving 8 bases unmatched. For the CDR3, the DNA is TGTGCCAGCACCCCACAGGGGGGGGTCTCTGGAAACACCATATATTTT. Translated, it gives CASTPQGGVSGNTIYF.

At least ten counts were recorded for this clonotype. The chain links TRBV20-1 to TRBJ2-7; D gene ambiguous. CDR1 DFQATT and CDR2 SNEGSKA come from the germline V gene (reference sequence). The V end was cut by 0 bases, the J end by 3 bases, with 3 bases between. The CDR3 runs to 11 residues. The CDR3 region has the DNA TGCAGTGCTAGAGAGAACTACGAGCAGTACTTC. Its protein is CSARENYEQYF.

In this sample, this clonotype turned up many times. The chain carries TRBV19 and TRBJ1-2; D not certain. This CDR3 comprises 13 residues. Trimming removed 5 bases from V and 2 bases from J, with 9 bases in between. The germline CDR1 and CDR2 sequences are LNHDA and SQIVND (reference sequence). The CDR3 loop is CASSGGVNYGYTF. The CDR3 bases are TGTGCCAGTAGTGGAGGCGTGAACTATGGCTACACCTTC. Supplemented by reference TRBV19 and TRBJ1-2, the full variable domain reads DGGITQSPKYLFRKEGQNVTLSCEQNLNHDAMYWYRQDPGQGLRLIYYSQIVNDFQKGDIAEGYSVSREKKESFPLTVTSAQKNPTAFYLCASSGGVNYGYTFGSGTRLTVV.

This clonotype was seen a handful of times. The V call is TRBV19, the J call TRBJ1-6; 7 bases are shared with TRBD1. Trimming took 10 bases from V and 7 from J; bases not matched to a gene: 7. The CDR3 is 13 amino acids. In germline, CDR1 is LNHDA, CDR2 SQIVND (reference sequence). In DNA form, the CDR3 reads TGTGCCACCCGAGGGACAGACAATTCACCCCTCCACTTT. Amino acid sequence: CATRGTDNSPLHF. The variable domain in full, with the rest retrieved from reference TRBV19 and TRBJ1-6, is DGGITQSPKYLFRKEGQNVTLSCEQNLNHDAMYWYRQDPGQGLRLIYYSQIVNDFQKGDIAEGYSVSREKKESFPLTVTSAQKNPTAFYLCATRGTDNSPLHFGNGTRLTVT.

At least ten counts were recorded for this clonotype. CDR3 residues: CASSPERGKSEQFF. In DNA, the CDR3 is TGTGCCAGCTCACCGGAGCGGGGGAAGAGTGAGCAGTTCTTC. The chain joins TRBV18 to TRBJ2-1; 8 nucleotides line up with TRBD2. Germline V lookup: CDR1 KGHSH, CDR2 LQKENI. After removal of 3 bases from V and 9 bases from J, the junction contained 7 bases not matched to a gene. The CDR3 consists of 14 residues.

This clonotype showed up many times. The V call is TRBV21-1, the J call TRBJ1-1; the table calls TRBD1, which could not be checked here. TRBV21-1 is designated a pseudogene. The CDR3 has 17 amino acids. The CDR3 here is CASSDFQVGQGVTEAFF. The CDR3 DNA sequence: TGTGCCAGCAGCGACTTTCAGGTGGGACAGGGAGTGACTGAAGCTTTCTTT.

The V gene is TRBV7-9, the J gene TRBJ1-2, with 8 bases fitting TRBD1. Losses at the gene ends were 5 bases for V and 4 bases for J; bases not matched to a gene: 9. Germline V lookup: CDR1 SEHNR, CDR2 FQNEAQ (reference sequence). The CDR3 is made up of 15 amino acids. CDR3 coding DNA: TGTGCCAGCAGCCCATCCTCTACAGGGGGCTATGGCTACACCTTC. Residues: CASSPSSTGGYGYTF.

The CDR3 bases are TGTGCCAGCAGTTTATCGGTAGCCGGTACGCAGTATTTT. It translates to CASSLSVAGTQYF. The chain employs TRBV27 and TRBJ2-3; D gene ambiguous. V lost 0 bases, J lost 8 bases, and 9 bases lay in between. The CDR3 has 13 amino acids. Germline V lookup: CDR1 MNHEY, CDR2 SMNVEV (reference sequence).

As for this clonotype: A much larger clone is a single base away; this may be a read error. Written as DNA, the CDR3 is TGTGCCAGCAGCCAACCCCCGTACTTGCGGGGGACGTCCTACGAGAAGTACTTC. Translated, it gives CASSQPPYLRGTSYEKYF. This chain links TRBV11-2 with TRBJ2-7, with 7 bases lining up with TRBD2. This CDR3 contains 18 residues. Germline-derived CDR1 and CDR2 are SGHAT and FQNNGV.